The 5 T cell receptor beta chains below come from one sample, sequenced in a study of graft-versus-host responses after intestinal transplantation. Intraepithelial and lamina propria lymphocytes were released after the graft tissue was processed. The data were produced by immunoSEQ multiplex PCR, yet TCRdb's version contains in-frame clones alone and is incomplete. In the table there are approximately 17,000 clones, approximately 83% of which are singletons. This sample comprised ileum tissue, obtained about 19 months after intestinal transplantation. Receptors were obtained from a human patient who received an intestinal transplant, so some T cells may come from the graft donor.

This chain links TRBV19 with TRBJ2-7; D ambiguous. Looked up from germline, CDR1 is LNHDA and CDR2 is SQIVND (reference sequence). The CDR3 spans 13 residues. The V gene lost 4 bases and the J gene lost 2 bases, with 9 bases spanning the gap. CDR3 DNA: TGTGCCAGTAGTAAATCTCGGACCTACGAGCAGTACTTC. It encodes CASSKSRTYEQYF.

For this clone: This same CDR3 is encoded by further DNA sequences in the sample. The chain recombines TRBV6-1 with TRBJ1-2, with D perhaps matching TRBD1 (5 bases). Deletions cut 4 bases from V and 5 bases from J, with 14 bases between. Germline lookup yields CDR1 MNHNS and CDR2 SASEGT. The CDR3 loop spans 14 amino acids. CDR3 in DNA: TGTGCCAGCAGTGCCGCCGGGACGTTTTATGGCTACACCTTC. The encoded protein is CASSAAGTFYGYTF.

This clone was seen once. V and J are TRBV5-8 and TRBJ2-1; D is uncertain. The CDR3 is 11 amino acids. V lost 7 bases, J lost 6 bases, and 8 bases lay in between. Germline-derived CDR1 and CDR2 are SGHTS and YDEGEE. The CDR3 reads CASRWGNEQFF. DNA for the CDR3: TGTGCCAGCCGCTGGGGCAATGAGCAGTTCTTC.

The chain carries TRBV7-9 and TRBJ1-2, with D hard to call. The germline CDR1 and CDR2 sequences are SEHNR and FQNEAQ (reference sequence). This CDR3 has 12 residues. Trimming shortened V by 8 bases and J by 4 bases, and 11 bases separated the two germline ends. The CDR3 bases are TGTGCCAGCGGTTTGAGTTCCTATGGCTACACCTTC. Its translation is CASGLSSYGYTF.

This clone has a single count. The chain recombines TRBV5-1 with TRBJ1-2, with TRBD1 matching over 8 bases. This CDR3 contains 13 residues. The J segment lost 5 bases and the V segment lost 4 bases, leaving 4 bases of the junction unmatched. Germline CDR1 is SGHRS and CDR2 is YFSETQ. The DNA for the CDR3 is TGCGCCAGCAGCGGGACAGGACGGTATGGCTACACCTTC. Protein: CASSGTGRYGYTF.